This is a list of T cell receptor beta chains from one sample in a study of shared clonotypes between healthy human individuals. Only in-frame clones appear in the TCRdb table, and some are missing; sequencing was by immunoSEQ multiplex PCR. The data hold about 2.1 million clones, with about 93% observed a single time. Sample: naive CD8+ T cells from PBMCs. These receptors were taken from a man between 18 and 29 years old in good health. Some clones in this sample may be carry-over from other donors' samples. Each CDR3 is given with its conserved first and last residue. Fields, in order: J gene, clone size, V gene, D gene, CDR3 DNA, CDR3 protein. D genes are given only for firm matches. A row's size may be missing; if present it is once, few, many or a size class.

J gene: TRBJ2-1
clone size: once
V gene: TRBV27
D gene: -
CDR3 DNA: TGTGCCAGCAGTGAATCAGGGAGCTCCTACAATGAGCAGTTCTTC
CDR3 protein: CASSESGSSYNEQFF

J gene: TRBJ2-6
clone size: -
V gene: TRBV6-5
D gene: -
CDR3 DNA: TGTGCCAGCAGTTACCCGGGGTCGGGTGGGGCCAACGTCCTGACTTTC
CDR3 protein: CASSYPGSGGANVLTF

J gene: TRBJ1-1
clone size: -
V gene: TRBV2
D gene: -
CDR3 DNA: TGTGCCAGCGACTCGGACGGGACGGATAACACTGAAGCTTTCTTT
CDR3 protein: CASDSDGTDNTEAFF

J gene: TRBJ2-3
clone size: -
V gene: TRBV25-1
D gene: -
CDR3 DNA: TGTGCCAGCAGTGCCTCGGGACTTACCTACTTAGATACGCAGTATTTT
CDR3 protein: CASSASGLTYLDTQYF

J gene: TRBJ2-7
clone size: -
V gene: TRBV28
D gene: TRBD1
CDR3 DNA: TGTGCCAGCAGTCTCATCCACTACAGGGGACCAACCTACGAGCAGTACTTC
CDR3 protein: CASSLIHYRGPTYEQYF

J gene: TRBJ1-1
clone size: -
V gene: TRBV5-4
D gene: -
CDR3 DNA: TGTGCCAGCAGCTTACCTCAATCAGGGAACACTGAAGCTTTCTTT
CDR3 protein: CASSLPQSGNTEAFF

J gene: TRBJ2-7
clone size: -
V gene: TRBV2
D gene: -
CDR3 DNA: TGTGCCAGCAGGCAGGCCTACGAGCAGTACTTC
CDR3 protein: CASRQAYEQYF

J gene: TRBJ1-1
clone size: -
V gene: TRBV11-1
D gene: -
CDR3 DNA: TGTGCCAGCAGCCCCGCAGCGAACACTGAAGCTTTCTTT
CDR3 protein: CASSPAANTEAFF

J gene: TRBJ2-1
clone size: -
V gene: TRBV11-2
D gene: -
CDR3 DNA: TGTGCCAGCAGCCTGGGCCTTTTGCTTTCAAATGAGCAGTTCTTC
CDR3 protein: CASSLGLLLSNEQFF

J gene: TRBJ2-1
clone size: -
V gene: TRBV5-4
D gene: -
CDR3 DNA: TGTGCCAGCAGCCCCTCCCCCGGGAGTGTCTACAATGAGCAGTTCTTC
CDR3 protein: CASSPSPGSVYNEQFF

J gene: TRBJ1-3
clone size: -
V gene: TRBV27
D gene: -
CDR3 DNA: TGTGCCAGCAGTCCCCTTCGGGGTTACGGAAACACCATATATTTT
CDR3 protein: CASSPLRGYGNTIYF

J gene: TRBJ2-5
clone size: -
V gene: TRBV18
D gene: -
CDR3 DNA: TGTGCCAGCGGCGACCGGGACATCGAACAAGAGACCCAGTACTTC
CDR3 protein: CASGDRDIEQETQYF

J gene: TRBJ2-7
clone size: once
V gene: TRBV30
D gene: -
CDR3 DNA: TGTGCCTGGAGTGTACACCTTCCGCGGGGAATCTACGAGCAGTACTTC
CDR3 protein: CAWSVHLPRGIYEQYF

J gene: TRBJ2-6
clone size: -
V gene: TRBV4-1
D gene: TRBD1
CDR3 DNA: TGCGCCAGCAGCCAGCACTTGACAGGGTCTGGGGCCAACGTCCTGACTTTC
CDR3 protein: CASSQHLTGSGANVLTF

J gene: TRBJ2-7
clone size: -
V gene: TRBV19
D gene: TRBD2
CDR3 DNA: TGTGCCAGTAGCCCCCGACTAGCGGGAGCTCGGTACGAGCAGTACTTC
CDR3 protein: CASSPRLAGARYEQYF

J gene: TRBJ2-1
clone size: -
V gene: TRBV5-1
D gene: TRBD2
CDR3 DNA: TGCGCCAGCTCCTCGGGACTAGCGACCTACAATGAGCAGTTCTTC
CDR3 protein: CASSSGLATYNEQFF

J gene: TRBJ2-2
clone size: -
V gene: TRBV29-1
D gene: TRBD1
CDR3 DNA: TGCAGCGTTGAAGACAGGGGGCGCACCGGGGAGCTGTTTTTT
CDR3 protein: CSVEDRGRTGELFF

J gene: TRBJ2-2
clone size: -
V gene: TRBV13
D gene: TRBD1
CDR3 DNA: TGTGCCAGCAGCCCCACAGGGGGCGATACCGGGGAGCTGTTTTTT
CDR3 protein: CASSPTGGDTGELFF

J gene: TRBJ2-1
clone size: -
V gene: TRBV7-9
D gene: -
CDR3 DNA: TGTGCCAGCAGCTTAGATTGGGGCAATGAGCAGTTCTTC
CDR3 protein: CASSLDWGNEQFF

J gene: TRBJ2-2
clone size: -
V gene: TRBV18
D gene: TRBD1
CDR3 DNA: TGTGCCAGCTCACCCTTGGACAGGGGACCCACCGGGGAGCTGTTTTTT
CDR3 protein: CASSPLDRGPTGELFF

J gene: TRBJ1-6
clone size: -
V gene: TRBV11-2
D gene: -
CDR3 DNA: TGTGCCAGCAGCTTAGGTAGTAATTCACCCCTCCACTTT
CDR3 protein: CASSLGSNSPLHF

J gene: TRBJ2-5
clone size: -
V gene: TRBV4-1
D gene: -
CDR3 DNA: TGCGCCAGCAGCCAAGACCGAAGGGGGTCCCAAGAGACCCAGTACTTC
CDR3 protein: CASSQDRRGSQETQYF

J gene: TRBJ1-1
clone size: -
V gene: TRBV19
D gene: -
CDR3 DNA: TGTGCCAGTTACATGAACACTGAAGCTTTCTTT
CDR3 protein: CASYMNTEAFF

J gene: TRBJ2-1
clone size: -
V gene: TRBV4-2
D gene: -
CDR3 DNA: TGTGCCAGCAGCCAGGGGGAGCGGTACAATGAGCAGTTCTTC
CDR3 protein: CASSQGERYNEQFF

J gene: TRBJ2-1
clone size: -
V gene: TRBV7-6
D gene: -
CDR3 DNA: TGTGCCAGCAGCTTAGCTAGGACCATCGGCGAGCAGTTCTTC
CDR3 protein: CASSLARTIGEQFF

J gene: TRBJ2-1
clone size: -
V gene: TRBV5-6
D gene: -
CDR3 DNA: TGTGCCAGCAGCTGGGCCAGCTCCTACAATGAGCAGTTCTTC
CDR3 protein: CASSWASSYNEQFF

J gene: TRBJ2-1
clone size: -
V gene: TRBV19
D gene: TRBD1
CDR3 DNA: TGTGCCAGTAGTATATCGGACAGGGGGGCCTACAATGAGCAGTTCTTC
CDR3 protein: CASSISDRGAYNEQFF

J gene: TRBJ2-7
clone size: once
V gene: TRBV7-2
D gene: TRBD2
CDR3 DNA: TGTGCCAGCAGCCCCCTGGCTAGCGGGAAATTCCACGAGCAGTACTTC
CDR3 protein: CASSPLASGKFHEQYF

J gene: TRBJ2-2
clone size: -
V gene: TRBV7-3
D gene: -
CDR3 DNA: TGTGCCAGCAGCCCCACAAGGGGTTACGGGGAGCTGTTTTTT
CDR3 protein: CASSPTRGYGELFF

J gene: TRBJ1-4
clone size: -
V gene: TRBV27
D gene: -
CDR3 DNA: TGTGCCAGCACCTCAGTTGGGGGCAGTGAAAAACTGTTTTTT
CDR3 protein: CASTSVGGSEKLFF

J gene: TRBJ2-3
clone size: -
V gene: TRBV30
D gene: -
CDR3 DNA: TGTGCCTGGAGTGTCAGGGCGGTGAAGCTCACAGATACGCAGTATTTT
CDR3 protein: CAWSVRAVKLTDTQYF

J gene: TRBJ2-7
clone size: -
V gene: TRBV11-1
D gene: -
CDR3 DNA: TGTGCCAGCAGCTGGGGTGGGGGCCTCATTTACGAGCAGTACTTC
CDR3 protein: CASSWGGGLIYEQYF

J gene: TRBJ2-7
clone size: -
V gene: TRBV27
D gene: -
CDR3 DNA: TGTGCCAGCAGTTCGCTACTATCCTCCTACGAGCAGTACTTC
CDR3 protein: CASSSLLSSYEQYF